The 29 T cell receptor beta chains below were found in one sample sequenced in a study of blood T cell repertoires in COVID-19. Method: immunoSEQ multiplex PCR; TCRdb's copy keeps in-frame clones and lacks some. This sample carries some 16,000 clones, 70% to 90% of them seen once, and the ten largest clones take around 10%. The source material was peripheral blood. Receptors were obtained from a human donor in a cohort sampled during active COVID-19.

J is TRBJ2-1 and V is TRBV6-5; TRBD1 is a possible D gene (5 bases). The V end lost 4 bases, the J end lost 9 bases, and 16 bases lay between the germline ends. Germline V gives CDR1 MNHEY, CDR2 SVGAGI. The CDR3 runs 14 residues. CDR3 amino acids: CASSSLLRVGEQFF. CDR3 nucleotide sequence: TGTGCCAGCAGTTCTCTCCTCAGGGTTGGTGAGCAGTTCTTC.

The chain couples TRBV2 to TRBJ1-1; D might be TRBD1 (5 bases). The germline V gene has CDR1 SNHLY and CDR2 FYNNEI. The CDR3 totals 12 residues. Trimming shortened V by 7 bases and J by 10 bases, and 16 bases separated the two germline ends. CDR3 amino acids: CASKVSTVAAFF. The CDR3 DNA is TGTGCCAGCAAGGTCTCGACAGTGGCAGCTTTCTTT.

In its sample, this clone was seen once. The chain uses TRBV19 and TRBJ1-2; D is unclear. Germline lookup yields CDR1 LNHDA and CDR2 SQIVND (reference sequence). This CDR3 is 12 amino acids long. Trimming took off 10 bases at V and 3 bases at J, with 12 bases between the two ends. CDR3 sequence reads: CATLAGDYGYTF. CDR3 coding DNA: TGTGCCACACTGGCAGGCGACTATGGCTACACCTTC.

The chain joins TRBV14 to TRBJ2-5; tentative D call: TRBD1 (5 bases). Germline V gene sequence: CDR1 SGHDN, CDR2 FVKESK. V was cut by 1 base and J by 5 bases, with 8 bases left in between. The CDR3 consists of 13 residues. The DNA for the CDR3 is TGTGCCAGCAGCCAAGTTTGGGGCGAGACCCAGTACTTC. It translates to CASSQVWGETQYF.

Concerning this clone: Other DNA sequences from this sample encode an identical CDR3 as well. The chain combines TRBV5-1 with TRBJ2-2; 7 bases align to TRBD1. V dropped 3 bases and J dropped 4; count of bases not matched to a gene: 3. CDR1 is SGHRS, CDR2 YFSETQ, per germline. CDR3 length: 14 residues. As DNA, the CDR3 is TGCGCCAGCAGCTCGGGACAGATCACCGGGGAGCTGTTTTTT. Translation gives CASSSGQITGELFF. Combining the CDR3 with reference TRBV5-1 and TRBJ2-2 gives the whole variable domain KAGVTQTPRYLIKTRGQQVTLSCSPISGHRSVSWYQQTPGQGLQFLFEYFSETQRNKGNFPGRFSGRQFSNSRSEMNVSTLELGDSALYLCASSSGQITGELFFGEGSRLTVL.

The gene calls are TRBV7-9 and TRBJ1-4; 8 nucleotides match TRBD1. The CDR3 loop spans 13 amino acids. Germline CDR1 is SEHNR and CDR2 is FQNEAQ (reference sequence). With V trimmed by 10 bases and J by 8 bases, 9 bases remained unmatched. The CDR3 region has the DNA TGTGCCACCACCCGGACAGGGTACGAAAAACTGTTTTTT. Protein sequence: CATTRTGYEKLFF.

The CDR3, as DNA: TGTGCCAGCAGCCTACAGGGACGCACTGAAGCTTTCTTT. Protein sequence: CASSLQGRTEAFF. V and J are TRBV6-5 and TRBJ1-1, with D perhaps TRBD1 (6 bases). Germline CDR1 and CDR2: MNHEY and SVGAGI. V was shortened by 6 bases and J by 4 bases, with 12 bases between the two germline ends. This CDR3 has 13 residues.

This chain joins TRBV7-9 and TRBJ2-1, with 7 bases fitting TRBD2. The length of the CDR3 is 16 residues. V lost 7 bases and J lost 0; bases outside the gene matches: 9. Germline V gives CDR1 SEHNR, CDR2 FQNEAQ (reference sequence). CDR3 sequence (DNA): TGTGCCAGCACCGCAAGCGGGGCGCGCTCCTACAATGAGCAGTTCTTC. Translating gives CASTASGARSYNEQFF.

In this sample, this clone turned up a few times. For the CDR3, the DNA is TGTGCCAGCAGTTCCTGGACTGAAATTCATTCACCCCTCCACTTT. Translating gives CASSSWTEIHSPLHF. The chain joins TRBV27 to TRBJ1-6; D ambiguous. The CDR3 covers 15 residues. The germline V and J ends were trimmed by 4 bases and 8 bases, with 15 bases remaining between them. The V gene's germline CDR1 is MNHEY and CDR2 SMNVEV (reference sequence).

The chain has TRBV5-1 and TRBJ2-3; TRBD2 aligns across 14 bases. With 5 bases clipped from V and 4 bases from J, the junction kept 12 bases outside the gene matches. This CDR3 has 18 residues. The germline gives CDR1 SGHRS, CDR2 YFSETQ. CDR3 DNA: TGCGCCAGCAGGGACCTCCGAACGGGACTAGCGGGGGCAGATACGCAGTATTTT. Amino acids: CASRDLRTGLAGADTQYF.

The J gene is TRBJ2-7, the V gene TRBV19; maybe TRBD1 (6 bases). Germline assignment: CDR1 LNHDA and CDR2 SQIVND (reference sequence). Trimming stripped 8 bases from V and 2 bases from J, with 16 bases between. The CDR3 length is 14 residues. The CDR3: CASSLAGATYEQYF. CDR3 DNA: TGTGCCAGTTCTCTAGCAGGGGCAACCTACGAGCAGTACTTC.

The V call is TRBV29-1, the J call TRBJ2-5; 9 bases line up with TRBD1. The CDR3 length is 13 residues. V was clipped by 3 bases and J by 5 bases; unmatched bases: 4. CDR1 and CDR2 from the germline V gene are SQVTM and ANQGSEA. The chain's CDR3 is CSVEGQGWETQYF. Written as DNA, the CDR3 is TGCAGCGTTGAGGGACAGGGTTGGGAGACCCAGTACTTC.

J is TRBJ2-1 and V is TRBV5-4; a possible D gene is TRBD1 (6 bases). Germline V gene data show CDR1 as SGHNT and CDR2 as YYREEE (reference sequence). This CDR3 contains 14 residues. Trimming took off 3 bases at V and 6 bases at J, with 13 bases between the two ends. CDR3 sequence (DNA): TGTGCCAGCAGCTGGGCGGACAGAGTCAATGAGCAGTTCTTC. Its protein is CASSWADRVNEQFF.

This chain connects TRBV9 to TRBJ2-1; D is possibly TRBD1 (5 bases). V lost 2 bases and J 6 bases, leaving 21 bases between the germline ends. CDR1 is SGDLS, CDR2 YYNGEE, per germline. The CDR3 runs 17 residues. The chain's CDR3 is CASSVSRQLLSPNEQFF. CDR3 nucleotides: TGTGCCAGCAGCGTGAGTAGACAGCTTTTATCGCCCAATGAGCAGTTCTTC.

For the CDR3, the DNA is TGTGCCAGCAGCCTAACAGCAACAAGAATTCAAGAGACCCAGTACTTC. Translated: CASSLTATRIQETQYF. The chain carries TRBV3-1 (or the pseudogene TRBV3-2) and TRBJ2-5; D uncertain. V lost 4 bases and J 2 bases, leaving 17 bases between the germline ends. Germline CDR1 and CDR2: LGHDT and YNNKEL (reference sequence). The CDR3 consists of 16 residues.

The CDR3 here is CASSWDRVTGELFF. CDR3 sequence (DNA): TGTGCCAGCAGTTGGGACAGGGTCACCGGGGAGCTGTTTTTT. V is TRBV6-5 and J is TRBJ2-2; 9 nucleotides match TRBD1. The CDR3 totals 14 residues. Losses at the gene ends were 4 bases for V and 4 bases for J; bases not matched to a gene: 1. Germline V CDR1 and CDR2: MNHEY, SVGAGI.

This chain connects TRBV28 to TRBJ1-2, with D perhaps matching TRBD1 (5 bases). Per the germline V gene, CDR1 is MDHEN and CDR2 is SYDVKM. There are 13 residues in the CDR3. Deletions cut 6 bases from V and 4 bases from J, with 12 bases between. The CDR3 DNA sequence: TGTGCCAGCAGCTGGGGCCCTATCTATGGCTACACCTTC. It translates to CASSWGPIYGYTF.

The J gene is TRBJ2-5, the V gene TRBV20-1, with 10 nucleotides matching TRBD2. Germline CDR1 reads DFQATT; CDR2 reads SNEGSKA (reference sequence). This CDR3 is 15 amino acids long. V trimming: 3 bases; J trimming: 1 base; junction bases outside the gene matches: 5. The CDR3 bases are TGCAGTGCTAGTCCACTAGCGGGACGCCAAGAGACCCAGTACTTC. Translated: CSASPLAGRQETQYF.

J is TRBJ1-1 and V is TRBV19; D not certain. The CDR3 totals 15 residues. The germline V and J ends were trimmed by 8 bases and 4 bases, with 20 bases remaining between them. CDR1 is LNHDA and CDR2 is SQIVND in the germline V gene (reference sequence). The CDR3 nucleotides read TGTGCCAGTCGGCGGCCGGATATGGGGAGCACTGAAGCTTTCTTT. Protein product: CASRRPDMGSTEAFF. Looking up the rest from reference TRBV19 and TRBJ1-1 gives the full variable domain: DGGITQSPKYLFRKEGQNVTLSCEQNLNHDAMYWYRQDPGQGLRLIYYSQIVNDFQKGDIAEGYSVSREKKESFPLTVTSAQKNPTAFYLCASRRPDMGSTEAFFGQGTRLTVV.

The V and J genes are TRBV11-2 and TRBJ2-2, with D hard to call. The ends were cut back, 5 bases at V and 4 bases at J, with 11 bases in the middle. The germline V gene encodes CDR1 SGHAT and CDR2 FQNNGV. The CDR3 runs 14 residues. CDR3 in amino acids: CASSPDLGTGELFF. The CDR3 region has the DNA TGTGCCAGCAGCCCAGACTTGGGCACCGGGGAGCTGTTTTTT.

The rearrangement uses TRBV28 and TRBJ1-3; tentatively, D is TRBD1 (6 bases). There are 16 residues in the CDR3. Germline lookup yields CDR1 MDHEN and CDR2 SYDVKM. V lost 5 bases, J lost 4 bases, and 18 bases lay in between. The CDR3 reads CASSRLGPGQGNTIYF. The CDR3 DNA follows: TGTGCCAGCAGTCGCCTTGGGCCGGGACAAGGAAACACCATATATTTT.

This chain joins TRBV30 and TRBJ2-7; 9 bases fit TRBD1. The trim removed 5 bases at V and 1 base at J, leaving 3 bases unmatched. Germline V gene data show CDR1 as GTSNPN and CDR2 as SVGIG (reference sequence). The CDR3 extends over 13 amino acids. This chain's CDR3 is CAWVGQGSYEQYF. CDR3 sequence (DNA): TGTGCCTGGGTGGGACAGGGATCCTACGAGCAGTACTTC.

The CDR3 bases are TGTGCCACCAGCAGAGACTTGGCAGGGCGTGTAAACACCATATATTTT. Amino acid sequence: CATSRDLAGRVNTIYF. V and J are TRBV15 and TRBJ1-3; D is possibly TRBD1 (5 bases). The V and J ends lost 0 bases and 6 bases respectively, with 15 bases between them. This CDR3 is built from 16 residues. Germline CDR1 and CDR2: LNHNV and YYDKDF (reference sequence).

J is TRBJ2-5 and V is TRBV5-4; 11 bases agree with TRBD2. In germline, CDR1 is SGHNT, CDR2 YYREEE (reference sequence). The CDR3 runs to 15 residues. V shed 1 base, J shed 4 bases, and the junction held 3 bases outside the gene matches. CDR3 residues: CASSLKLAGAETQYF. CDR3 nucleotides: TGTGCCAGCAGCTTGAAACTAGCGGGGGCAGAGACCCAGTACTTC. Full variable domain (rest looked up from reference TRBV5-4 and TRBJ2-5): ETGVTQSPTHLIKTRGQQVTLRCSSQSGHNTVSWYQQALGQGPQFIFQYYREEENGRGNFPPRFSGLQFPNYSSELNVNALELDDSALYLCASSLKLAGAETQYFGPGTRLLVL.

Only a few counts were recorded for this clone. The chain carries TRBV5-4 and TRBJ2-7; the match to TRBD2 covers 7 bases. V was pared by 0 bases and J by 0 bases, with 3 bases of the junction left unmatched. Germline CDR1 and CDR2: SGHNT and YYREEE (reference sequence). CDR3 length: 15 residues. CDR3: CASSLEGTTSYEQYF. The CDR3 DNA follows: TGTGCCAGCAGCTTGGAAGGGACTACCTCCTACGAGCAGTACTTC.

The chain recombines TRBV7-9 with TRBJ2-5; a possible D gene is TRBD2 (7 bases). CDR1 is SEHNR and CDR2 is FQNEAQ in the germline V gene (reference sequence). The CDR3 has 16 amino acids. V lost 6 bases to trimming and J lost 5 bases, with 22 bases between them. This CDR3 reads CASRDGLREGGETQYF. The CDR3 region has the DNA TGTGCCAGCAGGGACGGACTTCGTGAGGGGGGGGAGACCCAGTACTTC.

This clone came up once. The V and J genes are TRBV7-9 and TRBJ1-4; possibly TRBD1 for D (5 bases). The CDR3 spans 17 residues. Trimming left V 5 bases short and J 5 bases short, with 21 bases between. Germline V gene lookup returns CDR1 SEHNR and CDR2 FQNEAQ (reference sequence). The CDR3 sequence: CASSSSSGGGTNEKLFF. The DNA of the CDR3 is TGTGCCAGCAGCAGTTCCTCCGGCGGGGGGACGAATGAAAAACTGTTTTTT.

V is TRBV30 and J is TRBJ1-2; TRBD1 might be the D (6 bases). The CDR3 is 12 amino acids. V dropped 8 bases and J dropped 5 bases, with 15 bases sitting between them. Germline values: CDR1 GTSNPN, CDR2 SVGIG (reference sequence). CDR3 nucleotide sequence: TGTGCCAAAGGGGGGGCTGGGTATGGCTACACCTTC. This encodes CAKGGAGYGYTF.

This chain uses TRBV9 with TRBJ1-5; no reliable D call. This CDR3 has 14 amino acids. Germline CDR1 is SGDLS and CDR2 is YYNGEE. V gave up 4 bases and J gave up 7 bases, with 15 bases separating them. The CDR3 DNA reads as TGTGCCAGCAGCCTCGGCCCCTCCGGGCAGCCCCAGCATTTT. Translation: CASSLGPSGQPQHF.